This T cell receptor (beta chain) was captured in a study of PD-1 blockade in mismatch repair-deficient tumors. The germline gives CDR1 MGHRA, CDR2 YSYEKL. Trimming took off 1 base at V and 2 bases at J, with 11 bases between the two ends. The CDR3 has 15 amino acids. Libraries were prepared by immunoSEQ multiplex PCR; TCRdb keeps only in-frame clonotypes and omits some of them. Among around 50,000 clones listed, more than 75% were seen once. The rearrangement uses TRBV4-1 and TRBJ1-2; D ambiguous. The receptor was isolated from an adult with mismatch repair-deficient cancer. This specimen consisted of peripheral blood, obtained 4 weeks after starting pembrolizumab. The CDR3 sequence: CASSQARGQNYGYTF. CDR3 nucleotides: TGCGCCAGCAGCCAAGCTCGCGGCCAGAACTATGGCTACACCTTC.